This T cell receptor beta chain came from a study of T cell responses to AZD1222 COVID-19 vaccine. Findings and limits, study-wide: Elevations in Spike-specific TCR breadth and depth followed administration of two AZD1222 doses. Baseline seropositivity characterized only a handful of AZD1222 recipients.

As regards this clone: Its antigen is currently unknown.

Here immunoSEQ multiplex PCR was the method, and the copy in TCRdb shows in-frame clones only, minus some. This sample has about 130,000 clones, with around 92% found just once. The CDR3 covers 15 residues. V lost 0 bases to trimming and J lost 3 bases; unmatched junction nucleotides: 5. Germline assignment: CDR1 SGHTA and CDR2 FQGNSA. This sequence joins TRBV7-2 and TRBJ2-7, with 7 nucleotides matching TRBD2. Source: peripheral blood, taken on day 0 of AZD1222 vaccination. This TCR derives from an adult in good health. CDR3 in DNA: TGTGCCAGCAGCTTAGCGCTGGCTAGCGGCTACGAGCAGTACTTC. It translates to CASSLALASGYEQYF. Drawing the rest from reference TRBV7-2 and TRBJ2-7, the complete variable domain is GAGVSQSPSNKVTEKGKDVELRCDPISGHTALYWYRQSLGQGLEFLIYFQGNSAPDKSGLPSDRFSAERTGGSVSTLTIQRTQQEDSAVYLCASSLALASGYEQYFGPGTRLTVT.